The text below deals with one T cell receptor (beta chain). Its antigen remains unknown. The sample originates from a study of glioma-infiltrating T cells after dendritic cell vaccination. The wider study: Dendritic cell vaccine was injected intradermally three times, biweekly. Regarding the study as a whole: Patients with more pretreatment TILs had longer time to progression and survival.

Germline V gene data show CDR1 as MNHNS and CDR2 as SASEGT. J lost 5 bases, V lost 2 bases, and 9 bases had no gene match. The CDR3 runs to 15 residues. Profiled with immunoSEQ multiplex PCR; TCRdb holds only in-frame clones, not every one. The table records under 130,000 clones, about 90% of them present only once. Indicated time point: after dendritic cell vaccination, including at tumor progression/relapse. V is TRBV6-1 and J is TRBJ2-7; 7 bases fit TRBD1. Source: blood, taken after dendritic cell vaccination. The TCR originated in a human donor with glioblastoma. CDR3 DNA sequence: TGTGCCAGCAGTGAATACAGGGGCCGGTACAACGAGCAGTACTTC. Protein: CASSEYRGRYNEQYF.